One TCR beta chain is described in this entry. Antigen unknown. After removal of 2 bases from V and 4 bases from J, the junction contained 5 bases not matched to a gene. Germline V CDR1 and CDR2: SGHAT, FQNNGV. The CDR3 runs to 14 residues. This sample was taken from a study of T-cell memory formation after mild COVID-19. A single record per CDR3 protein comes from TCRdb applying MiXCR to the 5' RACE reads. The profile shows 400,000 to 500,000 distinct CDR3 sequences, about a sixth of them singletons. Study-level findings and limits: There was a balanced CD4/CD8 profile in clones contracting day 15 to 85, and later expanders leaned CD4+. Pre-infection memory held some responding clones, suggesting pre-existing cross-reactive T cells responded.

This sequence was found in a man younger than 35 who had mild COVID-19 (a few samples of this study predate the infection). Cell type and time point are not known. The sequenced sample was PBMCs or a T cell subset sorted from them (not recorded which). V is TRBV11-2 and J is TRBJ2-7, with 7 bases matching TRBD1. The CDR3: CASSLRGTDYEQYF. The CDR3 coding sequence is TGTGCCAGCAGCTTAAGAGGGACAGATTACGAGCAGTACTTC.